Below are 14 T cell receptor beta chains sequenced from a single sample in a study of cytomegalovirus exposure and HLA in healthy donors. The PCR ran on 60 Vbeta and 13 Jbeta primers. Clones were sequenced by immunoSEQ multiplex PCR, and TCRdb holds only the in-frame ones, with some missing. The table includes roughly 140,000 clones, roughly 10% detected once. The specimen sequenced was PBMCs. The receptors were gathered from a male donor in good health and CMV-seronegative.

The rearrangement uses TRBV9 and TRBJ2-7; tentative D call: TRBD2 (5 bases). The germline V gene has CDR1 SGDLS and CDR2 YYNGEE. CDR3 size: 14 residues. The germline V and J ends were trimmed by 3 bases and 9 bases, with 19 bases remaining between them. In DNA, the CDR3 is TGTGCCAGCAGCGACGGAGTAGTTGAGGGTCCGCAGTACTTC. It is translated as CASSDGVVEGPQYF.

This clone was seen a handful of times. The rearrangement uses TRBV7-9 and TRBJ1-2, with TRBD1 matching over 11 bases. V lost 4 bases to trimming and J lost 7 bases; unmatched junction nucleotides: 14. CDR1 is SEHNR, CDR2 FQNEAQ, per germline (reference sequence). CDR3 length equals 17 residues. The CDR3 sequence: CASSSGTGGTMWGGYTF. The CDR3 DNA reads TGTGCCAGCAGCTCAGGGACAGGGGGAACTATGTGGGGTGGCTACACCTTC.

This clone was observed a handful of times. CDR3 sequence reads: CASSLGLAGVTDTQYF. The CDR3 DNA is TGCGCCAGCAGCCTGGGACTAGCGGGGGTCACAGATACGCAGTATTTT. The V and J genes are TRBV5-1 and TRBJ2-3; 14 positions match TRBD2. The germline V gene has CDR1 SGHRS and CDR2 YFSETQ. This CDR3 region has 16 residues. Germline trimming cut 4 bases from V and 2 bases from J; bases unmatched to any gene: 3. Full variable domain (rest looked up from reference TRBV5-1 and TRBJ2-3): KAGVTQTPRYLIKTRGQQVTLSCSPISGHRSVSWYQQTPGQGLQFLFEYFSETQRNKGNFPGRFSGRQFSNSRSEMNVSTLELGDSALYLCASSLGLAGVTDTQYFGPGTRLTVL.

The V and J genes are TRBV28 and TRBJ1-5, with D maybe TRBD1 (6 bases). V lost 6 bases and J lost 3, with 15 bases in between. Germline V gives CDR1 MDHEN, CDR2 SYDVKM. The CDR3 is 15 residues long. CDR3 in DNA: TGTGCCAGCAGGAGGACAGACCCCAACAATCAGCCCCAGCATTTT. Its translation: CASRRTDPNNQPQHF.

This rearrangement joins TRBV6-1 to TRBJ2-7, with 8 bases that match TRBD1. Germline CDR1 and CDR2: MNHNS and SASEGT. With 2 bases clipped from V and 3 bases from J, the junction kept 9 bases outside the gene matches. There are 16 residues in the CDR3. The CDR3 DNA follows: TGTGCCAGCAGTGAATCAGAGGACAGGGTAGGCTACGAGCAGTACTTC. It encodes CASSESEDRVGYEQYF.

This clone was counted between two and nine times. The chain uses TRBV6-4 and TRBJ1-6; 7 nucleotides agree with TRBD1. Germline CDR1 and CDR2: MRHNA and SNTAGT. V dropped 4 bases and J dropped 1; count of bases not matched to a gene: 13. CDR3 size: 19 residues. This chain's CDR3 is CASSVHDRVLRSYNSPLHF. As DNA, the CDR3 is TGTGCCAGCAGTGTCCACGACAGGGTACTAAGGTCCTATAATTCACCCCTCCACTTT.

The chain is built from TRBV7-2 and TRBJ2-5, with 14 nucleotides matching TRBD2. The CDR3 has 18 amino acids. V lost 5 bases and J lost 0; bases outside the gene matches: 8. Germline V lookup: CDR1 SGHTA, CDR2 FQGNSA. The CDR3 region is CASSAAGLAGAYQETQYF. The CDR3 DNA is TGTGCCAGCAGCGCAGCGGGACTAGCGGGGGCCTACCAAGAGACCCAGTACTTC.

The chain recombines TRBV19 with TRBJ1-1; 7 nucleotides align to TRBD1. Germline V gene data show CDR1 as LNHDA and CDR2 as SQIVND (reference sequence). This CDR3 region has 12 residues. J lost 6 bases, V lost 8 bases, and 6 bases had no gene match. The CDR3, as DNA: TGTGCCAGTTCAGGGGGGTTCGCTGAAGCTTTCTTT. Encoded protein: CASSGGFAEAFF.

This clone has only a few counts. The chain has TRBV27 and TRBJ2-2, with 7 bases that match TRBD1. The V and J ends lost 5 bases and 2 bases, in that order; junction bases with no gene match: 5. CDR3 length: 15 amino acids. Germline V CDR1 and CDR2: MNHEY, SMNVEV (reference sequence). In nucleotides, the CDR3 is TGTGCCAGCAGTAAGGGGGACAGAAACACCGGGGAGCTGTTTTTT. It translates to CASSKGDRNTGELFF.

This clone was counted between two and nine times. V gene TRBV28 combines with J gene TRBJ1-5; TRBD1 aligns across 7 bases. CDR1 is MDHEN, CDR2 SYDVKM, per germline. The CDR3 contains 17 residues. After removal of 7 bases from V and 6 bases from J, the junction contained 18 bases not matched to a gene. For the CDR3, the DNA is TGTGCCAGCAACCCCAATACAGGGGCGCGGGTAAGTCAGCCCCAGCATTTT. Its protein is CASNPNTGARVSQPQHF.

The chain employs TRBV30 and TRBJ2-3; 12 bases map to TRBD2. The length of the CDR3 is 16 residues. The V and J ends lost 2 bases and 6 bases, in that order; junction bases with no gene match: 9. CDR1 and CDR2 from the germline V gene are GTSNPN and SVGIG (reference sequence). DNA of the CDR3: TGTGCCTGGAGTCCAGGACTAGCGGGACCGTTCGATACGCAGTATTTT. This translates into CAWSPGLAGPFDTQYF.

On this clone itself: A junction end diverges from the germline sequence, so it may reflect a read error. The V and J genes are TRBV28 and TRBJ2-2; 7 bases are a match to TRBD1. Looked up from germline, CDR1 is MDHEN and CDR2 is SYDVKM. This CDR3 is 14 amino acids long. The CDR3: CACSRQGVTGELFF. Written as DNA, the CDR3 is TGTGCCTGCAGTCGACAGGGAGTCACCGGGGAGCTGTTTTTT.

This chain joins TRBV29-1 and TRBJ2-4; no definite D call. V was trimmed by 0 bases and J by 0 bases, leaving 12 bases between them. Germline assignment: CDR1 SQVTM and CDR2 ANQGSEA. The CDR3 runs to 16 residues. The CDR3 coding sequence is TGCAGCGTTGAAGATAACAGACCTCTAGCCAAAAACATTCAGTACTTC. Its translation is CSVEDNRPLAKNIQYF.

This clone was counted a few times. This chain uses TRBV27 with TRBJ1-1; D ambiguous. CDR1 and CDR2 (germline): MNHEY, SMNVEV (reference sequence). The CDR3 covers 12 residues. Trimming took off 10 bases at V and 2 bases at J, with 11 bases between the two ends. The CDR3 sequence is CAIEQPNTEAFF. DNA of the CDR3: TGTGCCATAGAACAGCCTAACACTGAAGCTTTCTTT.